A single sample gave rise to the 29 T cell receptor beta chains below, sequenced in a study of blood T cell repertoires in COVID-19. Assay used: immunoSEQ multiplex PCR; TCRdb lists only in-frame clones, some missing. The profile shows some 240,000 clones, 88% of them singletons. The specimen sequenced was PBMCs or T cells enriched from blood (not recorded which). The receptors here all came from a woman aged 40 to 50 who had been exposed to COVID-19.

This clone was recorded only once. CDR3 in amino acids: CASSRGTGDEKLFF. As DNA, the CDR3 is TGTGCCAGCAGCCGCGGAACAGGGGATGAAAAACTGTTTTTT. This chain connects TRBV3-1 (or the pseudogene TRBV3-2) to TRBJ1-4, with TRBD1 identical over 7 bases. V lost 4 bases and J lost 6; bases outside the gene matches: 5. Germline-derived CDR1 and CDR2 are LGHDT and YNNKEL (reference sequence). The CDR3 contains 14 residues.

The gene calls are TRBV6-2 or TRBV6-3 and TRBJ1-1, with D unresolved. V gave up 3 bases and J gave up 2 bases, with 13 bases separating them. The CDR3 runs 15 residues. The germline V gene encodes CDR1 MNHEY and CDR2 SVGEGT. The CDR3 here is CASSYTGEFNTEAFF. The CDR3 DNA is TGTGCCAGCAGTTATACCGGGGAATTCAACACTGAAGCTTTCTTT.

The CDR3 region is CASSVWTGNVDQPQHF. The CDR3 DNA reads TGTGCCAGCAGTGTGTGGACAGGGAACGTCGATCAGCCCCAGCATTTT. This rearrangement joins TRBV6-1 to TRBJ1-5; 8 bases fit TRBD1. Losses at the gene ends were 4 bases for V and 5 bases for J; bases not matched to a gene: 10. The CDR3 is made up of 16 amino acids. Germline loops: CDR1 MNHNS, CDR2 SASEGT.

V is TRBV4-2 and J is TRBJ2-3, with D possibly matching TRBD2 (6 bases). The germline V and J ends were trimmed by 5 bases and 3 bases, with 15 bases remaining between them. The CDR3 covers 15 residues. Germline V gene data show CDR1 as LGHNA and CDR2 as YNFKEQ. CDR3: CASSSRDSRTDTQYF. The CDR3 region has the DNA TGTGCCAGCAGCTCTCGGGACTCCCGAACAGATACGCAGTATTTT.

The chain combines TRBV14 with TRBJ2-2, with 11 bases identical to TRBD2. Losses at the gene ends were 4 bases for V and 7 bases for J; bases not matched to a gene: 8. Germline V CDR1 and CDR2: SGHDN, FVKESK. CDR3 length equals 16 residues. CDR3 DNA sequence: TGTGCCAGCAGCCTCAATCTAGCGGGAGGACGCGGGGAGCTGTTTTTT. Encoded protein: CASSLNLAGGRGELFF.

The V call is TRBV2, the J call TRBJ2-4; 9 nucleotides agree with TRBD1. This CDR3 contains 18 residues. V was clipped by 4 bases and J by 0 bases; unmatched bases: 10. The germline gives CDR1 SNHLY, CDR2 FYNNEI. CDR3 sequence reads: CASSADRGVFRAKNIQYF. In DNA form, the CDR3 reads TGTGCCAGCAGTGCCGACAGGGGGGTTTTTCGAGCCAAAAACATTCAGTACTTC.

The rearrangement uses TRBV28 and TRBJ1-6; D not certain. Germline V CDR1 and CDR2: MDHEN, SYDVKM. CDR3 length equals 13 residues. Trimming left V 9 bases short and J 14 bases short, with 20 bases between. CDR3: CASTSEGIRALHF. The CDR3 DNA reads TGTGCCAGTACGTCAGAGGGAATTAGGGCCCTCCACTTT. The complete variable domain, with remaining parts taken from reference TRBV28 and TRBJ1-6, reads DVKVTQSSRYLVKRTGEKVFLECVQDMDHENMFWYRQDPGLGLRLIYFSYDVKMKEKGDIPEGYSVSREKKERFSLILESASTNQTSMYLCASTSEGIRALHFGNGTRLTVT.

The gene calls are TRBV9 and TRBJ2-5; TRBD2 aligns across 10 bases. V dropped 2 bases and J dropped 4; count of bases not matched to a gene: 5. This CDR3 spans 15 amino acids. Germline V gene data show CDR1 as SGDLS and CDR2 as YYNGEE. CDR3 nucleotides: TGTGCCAGCAGCGTCGGACTAGCGGTGGGAGAGACCCAGTACTTC. Protein sequence: CASSVGLAVGETQYF.

The chain joins TRBV28 to TRBJ2-3; 10 positions agree with TRBD2. Trimming removed 5 bases from V and 1 base from J; junction bases left unmatched: 6. CDR1 MDHEN and CDR2 SYDVKM come from the germline V gene. This CDR3 has 16 residues. The CDR3 sequence: CASSPYGTSGTDTQYF. The CDR3 bases are TGTGCCAGCAGTCCGTACGGGACTAGCGGCACAGATACGCAGTATTTT.

The chain couples TRBV5-1 to TRBJ1-1; D gene ambiguous. Germline V lookup: CDR1 SGHRS, CDR2 YFSETQ. The V gene lost 4 bases and the J gene lost 3 bases, with 13 bases spanning the gap. The CDR3 is 14 amino acids. CDR3 amino acids: CASSLDGEYTEAFF. The CDR3 DNA follows: TGCGCCAGCAGCCTCGATGGGGAGTACACTGAAGCTTTCTTT.

The genes are TRBV10-3 and TRBJ1-2, with 10 nucleotides matching TRBD1. The CDR3 has 14 amino acids. J lost 7 bases, V lost 4 bases, and 6 bases had no gene match. The germline gives CDR1 ENHRY, CDR2 SYGVKD. In nucleotides, the CDR3 is TGTGCCATCAGTGGGGGACAGGGGTTGAGTGGCTACACCTTC. It is translated as CAISGGQGLSGYTF.

V and J are TRBV30 and TRBJ1-1, with D unresolved. Looked up from germline, CDR1 is GTSNPN and CDR2 is SVGIG (reference sequence). This CDR3 contains 14 residues. The V end lost 2 bases, the J end lost 4 bases, and 14 bases lay between the germline ends. The CDR3 protein is CAWSKDGRVTEAFF. DNA for the CDR3: TGTGCCTGGAGTAAGGACGGGCGGGTCACTGAAGCTTTCTTT.

The chain combines TRBV4-1 with TRBJ2-5; 9 bases fit TRBD1. Germline V gene data show CDR1 as MGHRA and CDR2 as YSYEKL. Trimming at V came to 0 bases and at J to 3 bases, leaving 8 bases not matched to a gene. This CDR3 spans 17 amino acids. The CDR3 DNA reads TGCGCCAGCAGCCAAGAAGGAGGGACAGGGACAAAAGAGACCCAGTACTTC. Its translation: CASSQEGGTGTKETQYF.

The CDR3 region is CASSPRVAGTDTQYF. DNA for the CDR3: TGTGCCAGCAGCCCCAGGGTAGCGGGCACAGATACGCAGTATTTT. The chain has TRBV5-4 and TRBJ2-3; TRBD2 is a possible D gene (6 bases). Per the germline V gene, CDR1 is SGHNT and CDR2 is YYREEE (reference sequence). The length of the CDR3 is 15 residues. V was shortened by 4 bases and J by 1 base, with 13 bases between the two germline ends.

The table lists this clone with many counts. The rearrangement uses TRBV18 and TRBJ2-2; D is possibly TRBD2 (6 bases). CDR3 length: 20 amino acids. Trimming removed 0 bases at V and 3 bases at J, with 23 bases between. Germline V gives CDR1 KGHSH, CDR2 LQKENI. CDR3 amino acids: CASSPPGSVRFSGDTGELFF. The CDR3 bases are TGTGCCAGCTCACCACCGGGGTCAGTGCGGTTTTCGGGGGACACCGGGGAGCTGTTTTTT.

The rearrangement links TRBV5-8 to TRBJ1-1, with 7 bases that match TRBD1. CDR3 length: 14 residues. With V trimmed by 2 bases and J by 4 bases, 5 bases remained unmatched. Germline CDR1 is SGHTS and CDR2 is YDEGEE. CDR3 in amino acids: CASSLEGAFTEAFF. In nucleotides, the CDR3 is TGTGCCAGCAGCTTAGAGGGGGCTTTCACTGAAGCTTTCTTT.

The chain employs TRBV30 and TRBJ1-2, with unresolved D. The germline V gene has CDR1 GTSNPN and CDR2 SVGIG (reference sequence). This CDR3 contains 11 residues. Trimming stripped 3 bases from V and 4 bases from J, with 6 bases between. In DNA, the CDR3 is TGTGCCTGGAGGGCCAGCTATGGCTACACCTTC. Protein sequence: CAWRASYGYTF. The full variable domain, rest sourced from reference TRBV30 and TRBJ1-2, is SQTIHQWPATLVQPVGSPLSLECTVEGTSNPNLYWYRQAAGRGLQLLFYSVGIGQISSEVPQNLSASRPQDRQFILSSKKLLLSDSGFYLCAWRASYGYTFGSGTRLTVV.

CDR3 nucleotide sequence: TGTGCCTGGAGTGGGGGCCCAGGAAATCAGCCCCAGCATTTT. As protein: CAWSGGPGNQPQHF. This sequence joins TRBV30 and TRBJ1-5, with D possibly being TRBD1 (5 bases). The CDR3 sequence is 14 residues long. V was trimmed by 1 base and J by 4 bases, leaving 11 bases between them. Germline-derived CDR1 and CDR2 are GTSNPN and SVGIG (reference sequence). Full variable domain (outside the CDR3, taken from reference TRBV30 and TRBJ1-5): SQTIHQWPATLVQPVGSPLSLECTVEGTSNPNLYWYRQAAGRGLQLLFYSVGIGQISSEVPQNLSASRPQDRQFILSSKKLLLSDSGFYLCAWSGGPGNQPQHFGDGTRLSIL.

The chain joins TRBV7-2 to TRBJ1-5, with TRBD1 identical over 9 bases. Trimming cost V 6 bases and J 4 bases; bases outside gene matches: 7. The CDR3 totals 15 residues. Germline V gene data show CDR1 as SGHTA and CDR2 as FQGNSA. CDR3 protein: CASRPGQGVNQPQHF. The CDR3, as DNA: TGTGCCAGCAGGCCGGGACAGGGTGTAAATCAGCCCCAGCATTTT.

Details on this clone: Other nucleotide sequences from this sample produce the same CDR3. V gene TRBV12-3 or TRBV12-4 combines with J gene TRBJ1-2; 7 positions match TRBD1. This CDR3 contains 13 residues. The trim removed 6 bases at V and 4 bases at J, leaving 5 bases unmatched. The CDR3 spells CASRTGTAYGYTF. The CDR3 DNA is TGTGCCAGCAGGACCGGGACAGCCTATGGCTACACCTTC.

A note on this clone: Other DNA sequences of this sample code for an identical CDR3. The genes are TRBV28 and TRBJ2-7; TRBD1 might be the D (6 bases). This CDR3 is built from 14 residues. Germline V gene sequence: CDR1 MDHEN, CDR2 SYDVKM. V dropped 6 bases and J dropped 2 bases, with 14 bases sitting between them. CDR3 amino acids: CASSAPGQTYEQYF. The CDR3 region has the DNA TGTGCCAGCAGCGCGCCGGGACAAACCTACGAGCAGTACTTC.

V gene TRBV5-1 combines with J gene TRBJ2-1, with TRBD2 matching over 10 bases. This CDR3 is 16 amino acids long. Germline V gene sequence: CDR1 SGHRS, CDR2 YFSETQ. The trim removed 0 bases at V and 8 bases at J, leaving 8 bases unmatched. CDR3 region: CASSLGAGGPADEQFF. CDR3 DNA sequence: TGCGCCAGCAGCTTGGGAGCGGGGGGGCCCGCGGATGAGCAGTTCTTC.

The chain couples TRBV19 to TRBJ2-5; 7 bases are a match to TRBD1. The V gene's germline CDR1 is LNHDA and CDR2 SQIVND (reference sequence). The CDR3 length is 15 residues. Germline trimming cut 1 base from V and 6 bases from J; bases unmatched to any gene: 8. CDR3 residues: CASSIAETGTKTQYF. CDR3 DNA sequence: TGTGCCAGTAGTATAGCGGAGACAGGGACAAAGACCCAGTACTTC.

This clone has a handful of counts. V and J are TRBV4-3 and TRBJ2-7; the D gene is possibly TRBD2 (5 bases). The germline V and J ends were trimmed by 0 bases and 3 bases, with 15 bases remaining between them. Germline V gene lookup returns CDR1 LGHNA and CDR2 YSLEER. This CDR3 is 16 amino acids long. CDR3 in amino acids: CASSQDRITGIYEQYF. The CDR3 DNA reads TGCGCCAGCAGCCAAGATCGCATAACCGGGATCTACGAGCAGTACTTC.

This rearrangement joins TRBV27 to TRBJ2-5; the match to TRBD1 covers 8 bases. The junction had 9 bases not matched to a gene; V was cut back by 1 base and J by 5 bases. The CDR3 is 16 amino acids. CDR1 is MNHEY, CDR2 SMNVEV, per germline (reference sequence). The CDR3 here is CASSLWAGGRKETQYF. The CDR3 DNA follows: TGTGCCAGCAGTTTATGGGCAGGGGGCAGGAAGGAGACCCAGTACTTC.

The chain employs TRBV11-2 and TRBJ1-1; D is possibly TRBD1 (6 bases). The length of the CDR3 is 18 residues. Per the germline V gene, CDR1 is SGHAT and CDR2 is FQNNGV. V was shortened by 5 bases and J by 2 bases, with 24 bases between the two germline ends. This chain's CDR3 is CASSPSGVRDIRNTEAFF. CDR3 coding DNA: TGTGCCAGCAGCCCGAGTGGGGTTAGGGACATAAGAAACACTGAAGCTTTCTTT.

This chain connects TRBV27 to TRBJ2-2; D possibly corresponds to TRBD1 (6 bases). This CDR3 has 20 residues. Germline values: CDR1 MNHEY, CDR2 SMNVEV (reference sequence). V was trimmed by 0 bases and J by 3 bases, leaving 23 bases between them. Written as DNA, the CDR3 is TGTGCCAGCAGTTTATCTGTGACAGGTTTGGCTTGGAGCCACACCGGGGAGCTGTTTTTT. This gives the protein CASSLSVTGLAWSHTGELFF.

The chain uses TRBV28 and TRBJ1-2; 8 bases are a match to TRBD1. The CDR3 contains 14 residues. The ends lost 2 bases at V and 4 bases at J; junction bases unmatched: 3. Germline assignment: CDR1 MDHEN and CDR2 SYDVKM. DNA of the CDR3: TGTGCCAGCAGTTTAGTCGGGACAGGCTATGGCTACACCTTC. Its protein is CASSLVGTGYGYTF.

The CDR3 reads CASTQGANTEAFF. The DNA for the CDR3 is TGTGCCAGCACTCAGGGGGCGAACACTGAAGCTTTCTTT. V gene TRBV6-5 combines with J gene TRBJ1-1; TRBD1 matches at 8 bases. This CDR3 contains 13 residues. The V gene's germline CDR1 is MNHEY and CDR2 SVGAGI. Trimming cost V 7 bases and J 1 base; bases outside gene matches: 2.